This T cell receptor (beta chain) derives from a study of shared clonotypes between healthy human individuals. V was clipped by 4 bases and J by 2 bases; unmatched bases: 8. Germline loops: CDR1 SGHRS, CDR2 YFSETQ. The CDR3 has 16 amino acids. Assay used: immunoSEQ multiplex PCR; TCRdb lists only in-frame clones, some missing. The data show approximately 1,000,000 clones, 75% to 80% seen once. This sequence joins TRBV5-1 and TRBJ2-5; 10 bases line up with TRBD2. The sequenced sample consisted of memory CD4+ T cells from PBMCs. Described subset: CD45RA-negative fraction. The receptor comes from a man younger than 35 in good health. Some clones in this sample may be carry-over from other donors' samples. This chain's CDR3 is CASSTGTSVPQETQYF. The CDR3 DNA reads TGCGCCAGCAGCACAGGGACTAGCGTTCCGCAAGAGACCCAGTACTTC.